A selection of T cell receptor beta chains follows, all from one sample in a study of identical twins. Each CDR3 protein is one row after TCRdb ran MiXCR on the 5' RACE reads. The table includes a few hundred thousand distinct CDR3 sequences, more than 13% detected once. This sample also appeared in a second study, on yellow fever vaccine responses in identical twins.

Sequencing input: CD4+ T cells sorted from blood. These receptors were taken from a woman between 18 and 29 years old in good health. Both conserved end residues are part of each CDR3. D genes are given only for firm matches. Some rows have no size entry. The others give once, few or many, or a class for an expanded clone.

v_call	j_call	clone_size	d_call	cdr3_nt	cdr3_aa
TRBV18	TRBJ2-3	NA	NA	TGTGCCAGCTCACCACGGGGCGGGAAGGATACGCAGTATTTT	CASSPRGGKDTQYF
TRBV29-1	TRBJ1-1	few	NA	TGCAGCGTTCCCGGACGAGGGATTCGTGGATCTGAAGCTTTCTTT	CSVPGRGIRGSEAFF
TRBV29-1	TRBJ1-5	many	NA	TGCAGCGTACAGGAACCTTATAGCAATCAGCCCCAGCATTTT	CSVQEPYSNQPQHF
TRBV4-2	TRBJ2-2	NA	TRBD1	TGTGCCAGCAGCCTTTCTACCGGGACAGGGAAGGGCACCGGGGAGCTGTTTTTT	CASSLSTGTGKGTGELFF
TRBV6-2/TRBV6-3	TRBJ2-1	NA	TRBD2	TGTGCCAGCAGTTACAGGGCGGGAGGGCCCCGCCACAATGAGCAGTTCTTC	CASSYRAGGPRHNEQFF
TRBV6-1	TRBJ1-2	NA	TRBD1	TGTGCCAGCGTTGAACCGGGACAGGGGGTCCATGGCTACACCTTC	CASVEPGQGVHGYTF
TRBV29-1	TRBJ2-7	NA	NA	TGCAGCGTTGTGGTATTGGGGACGTGGAGCACACCGACCTACGAGCAGTACTTC	CSVVVLGTWSTPTYEQYF
TRBV12-3/TRBV12-4	TRBJ2-7	NA	NA	TGTGCCAGCAGTTTAGCTGGTACGGACGAGCAGTACTTC	CASSLAGTDEQYF
TRBV20-1	TRBJ2-3	NA	NA	TGCAGTGCTCTTCCCGGGGCCACGCAGTATTTT	CSALPGATQYF
TRBV28	TRBJ1-2	few	NA	TGTGCCACCTCTAAGTCCGGGACCCCTGGCTACACCTTC	CATSKSGTPGYTF
TRBV24-1	TRBJ2-1	few	NA	TGTGCCACCAGTAACATAGCGGCCTCCTACAATGAGCAGTTCTTC	CATSNIAASYNEQFF
TRBV6-2/TRBV6-3	TRBJ2-4	few	NA	TGTGCCAGCAGTTTAACAGGGGCCGGGGGAAACATTCAGTACTTC	CASSLTGAGGNIQYF
TRBV3-1	TRBJ2-1	NA	NA	TGTGCCAGCAGCCAAGATTCCCTTGGCAATGAGCAGTTCTTC	CASSQDSLGNEQFF
TRBV11-2	TRBJ2-1	NA	TRBD2	TGTGCCAGCAGCTCCCTCGGGACTAGCGCCAATGAGCAGTTCTTC	CASSSLGTSANEQFF
TRBV29-1	TRBJ2-2	few	TRBD1	TGCAGCGGATATTCCGGGACAGGGGGCACCGGGGAGCTGTTTTTT	CSGYSGTGGTGELFF
TRBV29-1	TRBJ2-1	NA	TRBD2	TGCAGCGTTGAAGAAAGAATGGCGGGAGGGCCCAATGAGCAGTTCTTC	CSVEERMAGGPNEQFF
TRBV3-1	TRBJ2-5	few	TRBD2	TGTGCCAGCAGCCAAGAAGTCGCTAGCGGGGAGACCCAGTACTTC	CASSQEVASGETQYF
TRBV12-3/TRBV12-4	TRBJ2-1	NA	NA	TGTGCCAGCAGTGACACGGGGAGACGGTACAATGAGCAGTTCTTC	CASSDTGRRYNEQFF
TRBV11-2	TRBJ2-2	NA	NA	TGTGCCAGCAGATACCGGGACTTTAAGACCGGGGAGCTGTTTTTT	CASRYRDFKTGELFF
TRBV6-1	TRBJ1-1	NA	NA	TGTGCCAGCAGGAGGTCGGCCGCCAACACTGAAGCTTTCTTT	CASRRSAANTEAFF
TRBV28	TRBJ1-2	NA	TRBD1	TGTGCCAGCAGTTACCGGGACAGCTATGGCTACACCTTC	CASSYRDSYGYTF
TRBV12-3/TRBV12-4	TRBJ1-5	many	NA	TGTGCCAGCAGTTTCGGCAATCAGCCCCAGCATTTT	CASSFGNQPQHF
TRBV29-1	TRBJ2-1	NA	TRBD2	TGCAGCGCTGGACTAGCGGGCCATAGCGGTGAGCAGTTCTTC	CSAGLAGHSGEQFF
TRBV29-1	TRBJ2-7	many	TRBD2	TGCAGCGTGCTGGGACTAGCGGGAGCGGGGGAGCAGTACTTC	CSVLGLAGAGEQYF
TRBV29-1	TRBJ2-3	NA	NA	TGCAGCGTGATGGGTTGGTGGGGGTTCGATACGCAGTATTTT	CSVMGWWGFDTQYF
TRBV21-1	TRBJ2-1	few	NA	TGTGCCAGCAGCAACCTAACCAGACAGGGGGTGAGGAATGAGCAGTTCTTC	CASSNLTRQGVRNEQFF
TRBV5-5	TRBJ2-1	few	NA	TGTGCCAGCAGCTTGAACCCCCAGGGGTTATTTTATGAGCAGTTCTTC	CASSLNPQGLFYEQFF
TRBV7-8	TRBJ2-3	few	TRBD2	TGTGCCAGCAGCCTCCGGACTAGCGGTATACGAGATACGCAGTATTTT	CASSLRTSGIRDTQYF
TRBV27	TRBJ2-1	many	TRBD2	TGTGCCAGCAGTTCCCCCCCTCAAGGACTAGCGGGGGTAAATGAGCAGTTCTTC	CASSSPPQGLAGVNEQFF
TRBV12-5	TRBJ2-1	NA	NA	TGTGCTAGTGGTTTTCGGAATGAGCAGTTCTTC	CASGFRNEQFF
TRBV29-1	TRBJ1-1	NA	NA	TGCAGCGTTGTCAGGGGTGCCACTGAAGCTTTCTTT	CSVVRGATEAFF
TRBV5-1	TRBJ1-2	many	NA	TGCGCCAGCAGCCTGGACAGATATGGCTACACCTTC	CASSLDRYGYTF
TRBV5-6	TRBJ2-1	few	TRBD1	TGTGCCAGCAGCAGCCTGACAGGGGACGGAAATGAGCAGTTCTTC	CASSSLTGDGNEQFF
TRBV2	TRBJ2-1	NA	NA	TGTGCCAGCAGTCCGAGCCAATACAATGAGCAGTTCTTC	CASSPSQYNEQFF
TRBV5-1	TRBJ2-1	many	TRBD2	TGCGCCAGCAGCATCTACGGCGGGGGGGCCAATGAGCAGTTCTTC	CASSIYGGGANEQFF
TRBV20-1	TRBJ2-7	NA	TRBD2	TGCAGTGCTACGGGACTAGCTAAGCCCGAGCAGTACTTC	CSATGLAKPEQYF
TRBV5-1	TRBJ2-1	many	TRBD2	TGCGCCAGCAGCCCGGCGGGGGGGCGCTCCTACAATGAGCAGTTCTTC	CASSPAGGRSYNEQFF
TRBV28	TRBJ1-2	NA	TRBD1	TGTGCCAGCAGTGAATCCGGGACAGGGATGAATGGCTACACCTTC	CASSESGTGMNGYTF
TRBV6-6	TRBJ2-1	NA	NA	TGTGCCAGCAGTTACTCGCAACAAGGGAATGAGCAGTTCTTC	CASSYSQQGNEQFF
TRBV3-1	TRBJ2-5	NA	NA	TGTGCCAGCAGCCAAGAGGGAAGCCAAGAGACCCAGTACTTC	CASSQEGSQETQYF
TRBV5-1	TRBJ2-6	NA	NA	TGCGCCAGCAGCTTGGCGGACAGCCTCTCTGGGGCCAACGTCCTGACTTTC	CASSLADSLSGANVLTF
TRBV20-1	TRBJ2-7	few	NA	TGCAGTGCCAGCCCAGGGGCCGGCTACGAGCAGTACTTC	CSASPGAGYEQYF
TRBV7-2	TRBJ2-5	NA	NA	TGTGCCAGCAGCTTAGCCCCCCTCCAAGAGACCCAGTACTTC	CASSLAPLQETQYF
TRBV12-3/TRBV12-4	TRBJ2-7	many	TRBD2	TGTGCCAGCAGCCGGGCGGTAGCGGGTTACGAGCAGTACTTC	CASSRAVAGYEQYF
TRBV20-1	TRBJ2-2	few	NA	TGCAGTGCTAGAGAAGGGGGGGGGACCGGGGAGCTGTTTTTT	CSAREGGGTGELFF
TRBV20-1	TRBJ2-1	NA	NA	TGCAGTCAAACAGCTTCCTACAATGAGCAGTTCTTC	CSQTASYNEQFF
TRBV5-4	TRBJ2-3	NA	TRBD2	TGTGCCAGCAGCTTGGGTCCAGCGGGGGCTGGGACAGATACGCAGTATTTT	CASSLGPAGAGTDTQYF
TRBV2	TRBJ2-1	few	TRBD2	TGTGCCAGCAGTGTTCGGCGGGGGGTGAGTGAGCAGTTCTTC	CASSVRRGVSEQFF
TRBV4-3	TRBJ2-7	few	NA	TGCGCCAGCAGCCAAGAAATCTCTGGCGGTGGGGGCGAGCAGTACTTC	CASSQEISGGGGEQYF
TRBV29-1	TRBJ2-1	few	TRBD1	TGCAGCGGTAAAACCGGGACAGGGGGCGCTGAGCAGTTCTTC	CSGKTGTGGAEQFF
TRBV24-1	TRBJ2-1	few	NA	TGTGCCACCAGTTCAAATGGCGTCGGGGAGTCCTACAATGAGCAGTTCTTC	CATSSNGVGESYNEQFF
TRBV12-3/TRBV12-4	TRBJ2-2	many	TRBD1	TGTGCCAGCCTGCCCCGGGACAGGGGGGACGGGGAGCTGTTTTTT	CASLPRDRGDGELFF
TRBV3-1	TRBJ1-3	NA	NA	TGTGCCAGCAGCGAAGGGTCCTCTGGAAACACCATATATTTT	CASSEGSSGNTIYF
TRBV29-1	TRBJ1-4	NA	NA	TGCAGCGTTGAATCAGGGACCGAAAAACTGTTTTTT	CSVESGTEKLFF
TRBV12-2	TRBJ2-1	NA	NA	TGTGCAAGTCGCTCAACTAGGGGGCTTTGGGTAGTCTACAATGAGCAGTTCTTC	CASRSTRGLWVVYNEQFF
TRBV28	TRBJ1-5	once	NA	TGTGCCAGCAGCTCCATGCTGTCGACAGAGAATCAGCCCCAGCATTTT	CASSSMLSTENQPQHF
TRBV7-9	TRBJ2-7	NA	TRBD2	TGTGCCAGCAGCTTACTAGCGGGGGGGCAATACGAGCAGTACTTC	CASSLLAGGQYEQYF
TRBV6-4	TRBJ2-3	few	TRBD1	TGTGCCAGCAGTGAAACAGGGGGCGGTGATACGCAGTATTTT	CASSETGGGDTQYF
TRBV5-1	TRBJ2-5	few	NA	TGCGCCAGCAGGGTGGAGGCCTGGAGCCTCCAAGAGACCCAGTACTTC	CASRVEAWSLQETQYF
TRBV7-3	TRBJ1-1	NA	NA	TGTGCCAGCAGCTTTCAACGGACAATAGTTGAAGCTTTCTTT	CASSFQRTIVEAFF